This TCR beta chain was retrieved from a study of blood T cell repertoires in COVID-19. Germline V gene lookup returns CDR1 SGHTA and CDR2 FQGNSA. Trimming took 1 base from V and 7 from J, leaving 11 bases between them. The CDR3 has 14 residues. Participants, about 18 to 90 years old, spanned 24 US areas. Participant-given clinical history determined each cohort assignment. Authors' methods: Amplification of reference gene primers was used by the study to estimate nucleated cell counts. Sequencing used immunoSEQ multiplex PCR; TCRdb keeps in-frame clones, though not all of them. That table is the source of V, J and clone size, and D and trimming were worked out from the DNA. The table has roughly 380,000 clones, about 87% seen once.

The chain carries TRBV7-2 and TRBJ1-5, with a tentative D call TRBD1 (6 bases). Sequencing was performed on PBMCs or T cells enriched from blood (not recorded which). The source is a young man who had recovered from COVID-19. Written as DNA, the CDR3 is TGTGCCAGCAGCTTAGGATGGGACAACCAGCCCCAGCATTTT. It encodes CASSLGWDNQPQHF.